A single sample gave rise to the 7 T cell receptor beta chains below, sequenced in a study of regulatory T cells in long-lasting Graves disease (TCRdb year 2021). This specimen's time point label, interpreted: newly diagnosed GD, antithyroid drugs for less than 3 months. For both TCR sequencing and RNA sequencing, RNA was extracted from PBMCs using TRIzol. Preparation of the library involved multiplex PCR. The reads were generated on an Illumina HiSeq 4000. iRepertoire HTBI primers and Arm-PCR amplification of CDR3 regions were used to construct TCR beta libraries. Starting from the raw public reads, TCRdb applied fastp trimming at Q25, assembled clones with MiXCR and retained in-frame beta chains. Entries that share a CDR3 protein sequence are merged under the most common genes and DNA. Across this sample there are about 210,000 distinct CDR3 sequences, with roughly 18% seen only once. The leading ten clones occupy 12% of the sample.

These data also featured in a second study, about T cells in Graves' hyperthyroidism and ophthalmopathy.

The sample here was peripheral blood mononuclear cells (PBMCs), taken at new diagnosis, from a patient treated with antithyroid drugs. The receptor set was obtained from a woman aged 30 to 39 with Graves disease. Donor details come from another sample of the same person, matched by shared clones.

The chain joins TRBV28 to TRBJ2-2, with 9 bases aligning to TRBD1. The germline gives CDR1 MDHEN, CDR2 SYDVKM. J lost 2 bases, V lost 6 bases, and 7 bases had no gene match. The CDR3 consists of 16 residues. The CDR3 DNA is TGTGCCAGCAGCGAACTGGGACAGGGAAACACCGGGGAGCTGTTTTTT. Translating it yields CASSELGQGNTGELFF.

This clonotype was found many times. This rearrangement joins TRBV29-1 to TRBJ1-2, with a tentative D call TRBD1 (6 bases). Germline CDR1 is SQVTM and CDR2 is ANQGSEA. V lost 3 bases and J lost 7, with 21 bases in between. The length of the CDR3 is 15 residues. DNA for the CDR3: TGCAGCGTTGACCTTACCGAACAGGGACGGTTTGGCTACACCTTC. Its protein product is CSVDLTEQGRFGYTF.

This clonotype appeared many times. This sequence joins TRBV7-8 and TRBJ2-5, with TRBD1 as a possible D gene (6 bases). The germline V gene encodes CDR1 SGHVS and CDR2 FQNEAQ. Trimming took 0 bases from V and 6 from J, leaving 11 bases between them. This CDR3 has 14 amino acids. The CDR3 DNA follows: TGTGCCAGCAGCTTAGCGCACAGGGAAAAGACCCAGTACTTC. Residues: CASSLAHREKTQYF.

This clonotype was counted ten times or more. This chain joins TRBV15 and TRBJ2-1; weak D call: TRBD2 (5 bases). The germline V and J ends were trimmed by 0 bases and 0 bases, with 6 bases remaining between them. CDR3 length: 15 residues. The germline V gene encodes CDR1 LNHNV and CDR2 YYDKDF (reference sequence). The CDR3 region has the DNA TGTGCCACCAGCAGAGAACGGGACTCCTACAATGAGCAGTTCTTC. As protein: CATSRERDSYNEQFF.

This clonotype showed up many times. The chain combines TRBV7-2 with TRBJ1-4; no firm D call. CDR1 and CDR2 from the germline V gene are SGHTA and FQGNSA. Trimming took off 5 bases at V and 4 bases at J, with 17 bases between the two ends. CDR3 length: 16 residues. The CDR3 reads CASSTERERLNEKLFF. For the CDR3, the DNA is TGTGCCAGCAGCACGGAGCGGGAGCGCCTTAATGAAAAACTGTTTTTT.

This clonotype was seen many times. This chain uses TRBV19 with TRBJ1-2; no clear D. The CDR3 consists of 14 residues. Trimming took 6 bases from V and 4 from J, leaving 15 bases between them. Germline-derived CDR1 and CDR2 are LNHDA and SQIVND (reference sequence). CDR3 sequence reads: CASSPSGSGYGYTF. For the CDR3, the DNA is TGTGCCAGTAGCCCCTCGGGCTCGGGCTATGGCTACACCTTC. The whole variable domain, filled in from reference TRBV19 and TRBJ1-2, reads DGGITQSPKYLFRKEGQNVTLSCEQNLNHDAMYWYRQDPGQGLRLIYYSQIVNDFQKGDIAEGYSVSREKKESFPLTVTSAQKNPTAFYLCASSPSGSGYGYTFGSGTRLTVV.

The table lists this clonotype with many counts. The CDR3 region is CSATYGLAGSTDTQYF. The CDR3 DNA is TGCAGCGCCACTTACGGTCTAGCGGGGAGCACAGATACGCAGTATTTT. This chain connects TRBV29-1 to TRBJ2-3; the match to TRBD2 covers 9 bases. With 7 bases clipped from V and 0 bases from J, the junction kept 11 bases outside the gene matches. This CDR3 region has 16 residues. CDR1 is SQVTM and CDR2 is ANQGSEA in the germline V gene.